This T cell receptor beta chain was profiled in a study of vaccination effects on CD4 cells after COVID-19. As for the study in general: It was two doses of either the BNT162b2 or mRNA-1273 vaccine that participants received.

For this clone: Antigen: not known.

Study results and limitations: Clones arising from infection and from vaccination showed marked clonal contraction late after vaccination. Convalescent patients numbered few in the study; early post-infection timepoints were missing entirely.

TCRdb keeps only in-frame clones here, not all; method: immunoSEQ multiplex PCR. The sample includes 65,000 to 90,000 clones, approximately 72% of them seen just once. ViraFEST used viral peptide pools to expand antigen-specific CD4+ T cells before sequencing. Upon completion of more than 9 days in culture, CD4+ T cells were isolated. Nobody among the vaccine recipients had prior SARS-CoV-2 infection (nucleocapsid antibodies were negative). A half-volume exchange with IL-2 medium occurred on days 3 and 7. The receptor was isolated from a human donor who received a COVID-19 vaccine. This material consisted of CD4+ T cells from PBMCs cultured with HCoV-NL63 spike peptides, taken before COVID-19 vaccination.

The DNA of the CDR3 is TGTGCCACCAGTGATTTGAATTTTCCCGGGGAGCTGTTTTTT. Amino acids: CATSDLNFPGELFF. The J gene is TRBJ2-2, the V gene TRBV24-1; unclear D gene. Germline lookup yields CDR1 KGHDR and CDR2 SFDVKD. The CDR3 is made up of 14 amino acids. Deletions cut 0 bases from V and 6 bases from J, with 7 bases between.